This TCR beta chain was sequenced in a study of patients and donors after allogeneic stem cell transplantation. The CDR3 sequence is 11 residues long. Germline V gene sequence: CDR1 DFQATT, CDR2 SNEGSKA (reference sequence). TCRdb re-called the RT-PCR reads through MiXCR, storing one row per CDR3 protein. The sample yields 80,000 to 90,000 distinct CDR3 sequences, about 44% seen once. Material: blood, either unsorted or a sorted T cell fraction (not recorded which). The TCR sequence derives from a human donor who was either an allogeneic HSCT recipient or a stem cell or donor lymphocyte infusion donor (not recorded which). It is not recorded whose cells these are; they may come from a transplant donor. The rearrangement uses TRBV20-1 and TRBJ1-2, with D hard to call. The CDR3 loop reads CSPGGVFGYTF. In DNA, the CDR3 is TGCAGCCCCGGTGGAGTTTTTGGCTACACCTTC.